These T cell receptor beta chains were read from a single sample in a study of response to subunit inactivated influenza vaccine. TCRdb reanalysed the RT-PCR reads using MiXCR and keeps one entry per CDR3 protein. Of under 500,000 distinct CDR3 sequences listed, approximately 11% are singletons. This sample comprised PBMCs from blood, obtained 45 days after vaccination. The receptors were gathered from a man over 45 who received an inactivated influenza vaccine. Each CDR3 is given with its conserved first and last residue. Fields, in order: V gene, clone size, D gene, J gene, CDR3 DNA, CDR3 protein. The D gene is left open where the match is weak. A clone size is listed for some rows: how often the clone was seen (once, few, many), or a class if it is expanded.

TRBV29-1	few	.	TRBJ2-3	TGCAGCGTGTCCAGCCGGGACAACACAGATACGCAGTATTTT	CSVSSRDNTDTQYF
TRBV11-1	few	TRBD1	TRBJ2-7	TGTGCCAGCAGCCGGACAGGGGTAAAGAACATCTACGAGCAGTACTTC	CASSRTGVKNIYEQYF
TRBV20-1	.	.	TRBJ2-7	TGCAGTGCCCGCGAGCGTGGGTCCTACGAGCAGTACTTC	CSARERGSYEQYF
TRBV7-9	few	TRBD2	TRBJ2-7	TGTGCCAGCACCAAACGGGATAGCGGGAAACTTTACGAGCAGTACTTC	CASTKRDSGKLYEQYF
TRBV20-1	.	TRBD2	TRBJ2-5	TGCAGTGCTCGGACTAGCGGGAAAGGGACCCAGTACTTC	CSARTSGKGTQYF
TRBV10-3	few	.	TRBJ2-3	TGTGCCATCAGTGAACGACAGGACCCGACCACAGATACGCAGTATTTT	CAISERQDPTTDTQYF
TRBV20-1	few	TRBD1	TRBJ1-5	TGCAGTGCCCTATTCCAGGGGGCTCAGCCCCAGCATTTT	CSALFQGAQPQHF
TRBV20-1	.	.	TRBJ2-7	TGCAGTGCTAGAGATTCCATTGGGTTGAAGGAGCAGTACTTC	CSARDSIGLKEQYF
TRBV6-2/TRBV6-3	few	.	TRBJ1-1	TGTGCCAGGGGGGGGGGGCATGGCACTGAAGCTTTCTTT	CARGGGHGTEAFF
TRBV6-5	.	.	TRBJ1-4	TGTGCCAGCAGTTACGGGCCAGTCAATGAAAAACTGTTTTTT	CASSYGPVNEKLFF
TRBV29-1	many	TRBD1	TRBJ2-7	TGCAGCGTTGAGACGGGACAGGGTAACTACGAGCAGTACTTC	CSVETGQGNYEQYF
TRBV7-9	many	TRBD1	TRBJ2-1	TGTGCCAGCAGCTACATGGGACAGGTAAACAATGAGCAGTTCTTC	CASSYMGQVNNEQFF
TRBV5-1	few	.	TRBJ2-1	TGCGCCAGCGTCCCGGGGAGCTCCTACAATGAGCAGTTCTTC	CASVPGSSYNEQFF
TRBV6-2/TRBV6-3	.	.	TRBJ2-7	TGTGCCAGCAGCCAAAACAGGGACGGGACCTACGAGCAGTACTTC	CASSQNRDGTYEQYF
TRBV6-1	.	.	TRBJ2-5	TGTGCCGGGGGAGAGACCCAGTACTTC	CAGGETQYF
TRBV12-3/TRBV12-4	few	TRBD2	TRBJ2-2	TGTGCCAGCACCCAACGGGGGGTGAACACCGGGGAGCTGTTTTTT	CASTQRGVNTGELFF
TRBV12-3/TRBV12-4	.	TRBD1	TRBJ2-1	TGTGCCAGCAGTCTGGGACAGGGGGGGGCCTTTGAGCAGTTCTTC	CASSLGQGGAFEQFF
TRBV5-6	few	.	TRBJ1-2	TGTGCCAGCAGCTTGGAAACGAGGGTTGGCTACACCTTC	CASSLETRVGYTF
TRBV12-3/TRBV12-4	.	.	TRBJ1-4	TGTGCCAGCAGTCGTAACCAGGGAATAGGAACTAATGAAAAACTGTTTTTT	CASSRNQGIGTNEKLFF
TRBV20-1	.	.	TRBJ1-5	TGCAGTGCTAGAAATTGGTTCAATCAGCCCCAGCATTTT	CSARNWFNQPQHF
TRBV28	many	TRBD1	TRBJ2-7	TGTGCCAGCAGTACCAGGGGGCGTCACGAGCAGTACTTC	CASSTRGRHEQYF
TRBV5-6	.	TRBD1	TRBJ1-2	TGTGCCAGCAGTAAAGCCGGGACAGGAGGCGGCTACACCTTC	CASSKAGTGGGYTF
TRBV12-3/TRBV12-4	few	.	TRBJ1-1	TGTGCCAGCAGGACAGACCGGGTCACTGAAGCTTTCTTT	CASRTDRVTEAFF
TRBV7-2	few	.	TRBJ2-7	TGTGCCAGCAGCTTAGTTGCGGGGCTCTCGTCCTACGAGCAGTACTTC	CASSLVAGLSSYEQYF
TRBV9	few	.	TRBJ2-5	TGTGCCAGCAGCCCGGTAGGAGCGCAAGAGACCCAGTACTTC	CASSPVGAQETQYF
TRBV20-1	.	.	TRBJ2-3	TGCAGTGCCAGGGAACTCGCCACTAGCACAGATACGCAGTATTTT	CSARELATSTDTQYF
TRBV7-6	.	.	TRBJ1-2	TGTGCCAGCAGCCCCACTCCAGACCTCTATGGCTACACCTTC	CASSPTPDLYGYTF
TRBV4-1	.	.	TRBJ1-5	TGCGCCAGCAGCCAAGCACCGGTAGGAGGACAGCCCCAGCATTTT	CASSQAPVGGQPQHF
TRBV30	.	.	TRBJ2-7	TGTGCCTGGAGTACGACCTACGAGCAGTACTTC	CAWSTTYEQYF
TRBV20-1	.	TRBD1	TRBJ2-6	TGCAGTGCTAGGTCGGGACAGCGTTTCTCTGGGGCCAACGTCCTGACTTTC	CSARSGQRFSGANVLTF
TRBV20-1	many	TRBD2	TRBJ2-7	TGCAGTGCCGGGGCCCTCGGGAGACTAGCGGGAAGAAAGCACAACGAGCAGTACTTC	CSAGALGRLAGRKHNEQYF
TRBV12-3/TRBV12-4	few	.	TRBJ2-5	TGTGCCAGCAGTTTCGCGTCGGGGAATATCGGGGAGACCCAGTACTTC	CASSFASGNIGETQYF
TRBV5-1	few	TRBD1	TRBJ1-1	TGCGCCAGCAGCTTGGAGACAGGGGACTGGGGCACTGAAGCTTTCTTT	CASSLETGDWGTEAFF
TRBV7-2	many	.	TRBJ2-7	TGTGCCAGCAGCTTAAGGGATCAGGGTGTAGACGAGCAGTACTTC	CASSLRDQGVDEQYF
TRBV10-3	.	TRBD2	TRBJ2-1	TGTGCCATCAGTGACTCCGAGCTCACTGTTCTAGCGGGGGGGCCCCATGAGCAGTTCTTC	CAISDSELTVLAGGPHEQFF
TRBV6-1	.	.	TRBJ1-2	TGTGCCACCCACCAATGGCAGGGTTATGGCTACACCTTC	CATHQWQGYGYTF
TRBV4-3	.	TRBD2	TRBJ2-4	TGCGCCAGCAGCCAAGTGGCTAGCGGGTCCAAAAACATTCAGTACTTC	CASSQVASGSKNIQYF
TRBV24-1	few	TRBD2	TRBJ2-1	TGTGCCACCAGTGAGCCCCCCGGGACTAGCGGGAGTCATGAGCAGTTCTTC	CATSEPPGTSGSHEQFF
TRBV7-8	few	.	TRBJ2-2	TGTGCCAGCAGCTTAGCAATGGCCACCGGGGAGCTGTTTTTT	CASSLAMATGELFF
TRBV11-2	.	.	TRBJ1-1	TGTGCCAGCAGCTTTACAGACAAGGTGAACACTGAAGCTTTCTTT	CASSFTDKVNTEAFF
TRBV27	.	TRBD1	TRBJ2-7	TGTGCCAGCAGTTTATTGAGGACAGGGGATTTGGGGCACTACGAGCAGTACTTC	CASSLLRTGDLGHYEQYF
TRBV11-2	many	.	TRBJ2-7	TGTGCCAGCAGCTCAATGGGCGGATTCTACGAGCAGTACTTC	CASSSMGGFYEQYF
TRBV7-2	many	TRBD2	TRBJ2-2	TGTGCCAGCAGCGCCGCGACACCGACTAGCCCCGGGGAGCTGTTTTTT	CASSAATPTSPGELFF
TRBV7-8	.	TRBD1	TRBJ2-7	TGTGCCAGCAGCTTTTTGGGGACAGGGGGATACGAGCAGTACTTC	CASSFLGTGGYEQYF
TRBV29-1	many	.	TRBJ1-4	TGCAGCGTTGGTAGAACGGCTAATGAAAAACTGTTTTTT	CSVGRTANEKLFF
TRBV15	few	.	TRBJ2-1	TGTGCCACCAGCAGTCTACCCGGGACGGGGACGAATGAGCAGTTCTTC	CATSSLPGTGTNEQFF
TRBV7-2	.	TRBD2	TRBJ2-1	TGTGCCAGCAGCTTCTGGACTAGCGGGGGGCGAGGTGAGCAGTTCTTC	CASSFWTSGGRGEQFF
TRBV6-1	few	TRBD1	TRBJ2-5	TGTGCCAGCAGTGAGGGTCAGGGGATCCAGGGGGCCCAGTACTTC	CASSEGQGIQGAQYF
TRBV28	many	.	TRBJ1-2	TGTGCCAGCAGTGGACGCTATGGCTACACCTTC	CASSGRYGYTF
TRBV27	.	TRBD2	TRBJ2-3	TGTGCCAGCAGTCCTTTAGCGGGTAGCGCAGATACGCAGTATTTT	CASSPLAGSADTQYF
TRBV13	few	.	TRBJ2-7	TGTGCCAGCAGCCGATTCGGTATCTACGAGCAGTACTTC	CASSRFGIYEQYF
TRBV12-3/TRBV12-4	.	.	TRBJ2-7	TGTGCCAGCAGCAGCTCTTATCCGGGAAAAGGCTACGAGCAGTACTTC	CASSSSYPGKGYEQYF
TRBV6-1	many	TRBD1	TRBJ1-2	TGTGCCAGCAGCCCCGGGACAGGGGCAGGAGGCTACACCTTC	CASSPGTGAGGYTF
TRBV5-8	.	.	TRBJ1-1	TGTGCCAGCAGCTTGGGGACACAAGCTTTCTTT	CASSLGTQAFF